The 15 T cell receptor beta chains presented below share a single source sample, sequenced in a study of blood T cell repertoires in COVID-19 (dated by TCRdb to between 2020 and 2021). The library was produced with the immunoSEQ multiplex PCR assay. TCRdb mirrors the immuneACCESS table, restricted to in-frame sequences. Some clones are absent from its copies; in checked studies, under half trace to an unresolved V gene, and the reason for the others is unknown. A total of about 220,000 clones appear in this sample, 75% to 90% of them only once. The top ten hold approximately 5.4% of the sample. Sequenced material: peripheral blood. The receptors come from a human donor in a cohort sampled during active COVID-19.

The DNA for the CDR3 is TGTGCCAGCAGAGACCCGGGACTAGCGGGAGGGCGTTATGAGCAGTTCTTC. This translates into CASRDPGLAGGRYEQFF. This rearrangement joins TRBV2 to TRBJ2-1; 16 bases agree with TRBD2. The CDR3 covers 17 residues. CDR1 and CDR2 from the germline V gene are SNHLY and FYNNEI. V was clipped by 6 bases and J by 8 bases; unmatched bases: 10.

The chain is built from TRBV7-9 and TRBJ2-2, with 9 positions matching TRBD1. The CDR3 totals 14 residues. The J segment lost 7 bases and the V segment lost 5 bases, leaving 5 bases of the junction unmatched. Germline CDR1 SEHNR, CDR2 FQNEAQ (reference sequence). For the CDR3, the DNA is TGTGCCAGCAGCGCGGGACAGGGTAACGGGGAGCTGTTTTTT. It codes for CASSAGQGNGELFF.

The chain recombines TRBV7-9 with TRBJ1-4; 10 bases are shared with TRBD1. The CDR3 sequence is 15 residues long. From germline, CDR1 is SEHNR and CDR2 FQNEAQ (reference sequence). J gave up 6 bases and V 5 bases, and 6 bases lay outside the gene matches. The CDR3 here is CASSPWTGGDEKLFF. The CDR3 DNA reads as TGTGCCAGCAGCCCCTGGACAGGGGGGGATGAAAAACTGTTTTTT.

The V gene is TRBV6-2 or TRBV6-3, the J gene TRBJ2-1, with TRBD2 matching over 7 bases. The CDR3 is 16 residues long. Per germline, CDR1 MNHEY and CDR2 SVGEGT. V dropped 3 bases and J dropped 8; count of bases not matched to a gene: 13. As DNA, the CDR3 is TGTGCCAGCAGTTATGAGGCCGCGGGAGTAATTGATGAGCAGTTCTTC. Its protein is CASSYEAAGVIDEQFF.

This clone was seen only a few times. CDR3 protein: CASSSFEGANQPQHF. The CDR3, as DNA: TGTGCCAGCAGCTCCTTTGAGGGGGCCAATCAGCCCCAGCATTTT. The chain has TRBV7-9 and TRBJ1-5, with 7 bases matching TRBD1. CDR3 length equals 15 residues. CDR1 SEHNR and CDR2 FQNEAQ come from the germline V gene (reference sequence). V dropped 4 bases and J dropped 3; count of bases not matched to a gene: 6.

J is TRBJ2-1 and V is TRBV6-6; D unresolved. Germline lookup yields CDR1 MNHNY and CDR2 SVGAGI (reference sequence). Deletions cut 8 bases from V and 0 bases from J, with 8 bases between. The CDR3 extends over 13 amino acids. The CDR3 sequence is CASVLSSYNEQFF. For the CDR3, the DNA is TGTGCCAGCGTCCTGAGCTCCTACAATGAGCAGTTCTTC.

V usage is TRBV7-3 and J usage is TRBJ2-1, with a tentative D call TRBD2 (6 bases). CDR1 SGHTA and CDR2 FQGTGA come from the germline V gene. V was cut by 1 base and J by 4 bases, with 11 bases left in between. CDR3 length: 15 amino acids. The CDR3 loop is CASSLRGGDYNEQFF. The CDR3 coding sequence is TGTGCCAGCAGCTTAAGAGGCGGGGATTACAATGAGCAGTTCTTC.

This CDR3 reads CASSYSGTGGPFNQPQHF. In DNA, the CDR3 is TGTGCCAGCAGTTACTCCGGGACAGGGGGCCCCTTTAATCAGCCCCAGCATTTT. The gene calls are TRBV6-2 or TRBV6-3 and TRBJ1-5; TRBD1 matches at 12 bases. V shed 0 bases, J shed 4 bases, and the junction held 7 bases outside the gene matches. Germline lookup yields CDR1 MNHEY and CDR2 SVGEGT. The CDR3 runs to 18 residues.

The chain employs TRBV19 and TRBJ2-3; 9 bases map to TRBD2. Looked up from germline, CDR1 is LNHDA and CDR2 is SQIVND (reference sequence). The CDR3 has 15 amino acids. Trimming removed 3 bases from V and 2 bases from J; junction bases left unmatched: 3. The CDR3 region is CASSMRLAATDTQYF. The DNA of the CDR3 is TGTGCCAGTAGTATGAGACTAGCGGCCACAGATACGCAGTATTTT.

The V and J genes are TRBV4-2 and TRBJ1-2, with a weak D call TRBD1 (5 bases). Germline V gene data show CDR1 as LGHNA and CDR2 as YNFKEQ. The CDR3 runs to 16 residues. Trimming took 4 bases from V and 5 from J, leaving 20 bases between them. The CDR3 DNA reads TGTGCCAGCAGCCCGAAGGCAGGGAGGCTGACTTATGGCTACACCTTC. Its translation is CASSPKAGRLTYGYTF.

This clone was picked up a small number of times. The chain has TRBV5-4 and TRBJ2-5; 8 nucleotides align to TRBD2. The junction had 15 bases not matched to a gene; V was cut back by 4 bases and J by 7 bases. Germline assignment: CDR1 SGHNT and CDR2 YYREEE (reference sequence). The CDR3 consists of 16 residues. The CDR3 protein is CASSRRGTSGTGTQYF. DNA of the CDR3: TGTGCCAGCAGCAGACGGGGAACTAGCGGTACAGGGACCCAGTACTTC.

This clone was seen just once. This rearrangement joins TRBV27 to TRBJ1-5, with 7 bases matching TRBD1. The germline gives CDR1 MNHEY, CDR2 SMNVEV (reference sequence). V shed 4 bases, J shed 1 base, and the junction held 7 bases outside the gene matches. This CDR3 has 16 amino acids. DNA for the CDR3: TGTGCCAGCAGTTCCAAGGGGGGACAGAGCAATCAGCCCCAGCATTTT. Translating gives CASSSKGGQSNQPQHF.

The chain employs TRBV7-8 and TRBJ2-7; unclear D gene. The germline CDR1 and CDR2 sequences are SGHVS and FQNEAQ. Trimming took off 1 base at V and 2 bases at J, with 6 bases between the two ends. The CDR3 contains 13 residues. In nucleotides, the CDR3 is TGTGCCAGCAGCTTAGATAGCACCTACGAGCAGTACTTC. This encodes CASSLDSTYEQYF.

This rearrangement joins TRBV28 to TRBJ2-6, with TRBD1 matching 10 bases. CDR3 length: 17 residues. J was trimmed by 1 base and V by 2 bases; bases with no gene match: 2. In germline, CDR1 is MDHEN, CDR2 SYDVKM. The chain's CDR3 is CASSLRQGASGANVLTF. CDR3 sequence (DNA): TGTGCCAGCAGTTTACGACAGGGGGCGTCTGGGGCCAACGTCCTGACTTTC.

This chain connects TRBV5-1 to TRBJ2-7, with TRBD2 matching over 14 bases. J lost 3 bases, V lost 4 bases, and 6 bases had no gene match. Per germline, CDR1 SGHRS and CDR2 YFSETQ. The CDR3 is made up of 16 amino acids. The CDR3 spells CASSHGGTSGGYEQYF. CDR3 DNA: TGCGCCAGCAGCCACGGCGGGACTAGCGGGGGCTACGAGCAGTACTTC. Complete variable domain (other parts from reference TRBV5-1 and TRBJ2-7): KAGVTQTPRYLIKTRGQQVTLSCSPISGHRSVSWYQQTPGQGLQFLFEYFSETQRNKGNFPGRFSGRQFSNSRSEMNVSTLELGDSALYLCASSHGGTSGGYEQYFGPGTRLTVT.